This TCR beta chain was identified in a study of blood T cell repertoires in COVID-19. Original handling: Cell counts per sample came from amplifying reference gene primers. Using immunoSEQ multiplex PCR, the repertoire was profiled, and TCRdb retains in-frame clones only, with some absent. That table furnishes V, J and clone size, whereas the DNA furnished D and trimming. The sample includes some 270,000 clones, more than 75% of them seen just once. The germline CDR1 and CDR2 sequences are MRHNA and SNTAGT. This CDR3 is 18 amino acids long. Trimming took 2 bases from V and 3 from J; bases not matched to a gene: 16.

The material sequenced was peripheral blood. The origin of this receptor is a man between 40 and 49 years old with active or convalescent COVID-19. The rearrangement joins TRBV6-4 to TRBJ2-7; 7 nucleotides match TRBD1. The CDR3, as DNA: TGTGCCAGCAGTGACGCGGACAGGTTCACCAGACAAAGCTACGAGCAGTACTTC. Translating gives CASSDADRFTRQSYEQYF.